One and the same sample provided the 29 T cell receptor beta chains below, sequenced in a study of cytomegalovirus exposure and HLA in healthy donors. The PCR had 60 Vbeta and 13 Jbeta primers. Method: immunoSEQ multiplex PCR; TCRdb's copy keeps in-frame clones and lacks some. The sample yields 110,000 or so clones, 75% to 90% seen once. Sequencing used PBMCs. The receptors come from a man between 25 and 39 years old in good health and CMV-seropositive.

The chain links TRBV28 to TRBJ2-1; D is perhaps TRBD1 (7 bases). Germline lookup yields CDR1 MDHEN and CDR2 SYDVKM. The CDR3 is made up of 16 amino acids. V lost 7 bases to trimming and J lost 5 bases, with 21 bases between them. The CDR3 DNA is TGTGCCAGCACCACCTCCGGACAGGTAGCGGACAATGAGCAGTTCTTC. This encodes CASTTSGQVADNEQFF.

The count of this clone is one. This sequence joins TRBV28 and TRBJ2-2; 7 positions match TRBD1. Germline V lookup: CDR1 MDHEN, CDR2 SYDVKM. The J segment lost 4 bases and the V segment lost 10 bases, leaving 3 bases of the junction unmatched. The CDR3 has 12 amino acids. In DNA form, the CDR3 reads TGTGCCACCACAGGGGCCACCGGGGAGCTGTTTTTT. It yields the protein CATTGATGELFF.

This rearrangement joins TRBV4-1 to TRBJ2-3; perhaps TRBD1 as D (6 bases). CDR1 and CDR2 from the germline V gene are MGHRA and YSYEKL. The CDR3 is 15 residues long. Trimming stripped 1 base from V and 4 bases from J, with 12 bases between. In DNA form, the CDR3 reads TGCGCCAGCAGCCAAGCGGGACACAGGCCAGATACGCAGTATTTT. This translates into CASSQAGHRPDTQYF.

The rearrangement uses TRBV6-5 and TRBJ2-3; TRBD2 is a possible D gene (6 bases). This CDR3 is 13 amino acids long. V was cut by 5 bases and J by 4 bases, with 10 bases left in between. Per germline, CDR1 MNHEY and CDR2 SVGAGI. The CDR3 loop reads CASSPPGADTQYF. CDR3 nucleotides: TGTGCCAGCAGTCCCCCGGGGGCAGATACGCAGTATTTT.

V usage is TRBV28 and J usage is TRBJ1-3; perhaps TRBD1 as D (5 bases). This CDR3 has 15 amino acids. The V end was cut by 3 bases, the J end by 4 bases, with 13 bases between. Germline loops: CDR1 MDHEN, CDR2 SYDVKM. CDR3 in amino acids: CASSFTSGLGNTIYF. The CDR3, as DNA: TGTGCCAGCAGTTTCACCTCAGGGTTAGGAAACACCATATATTTT.

This sequence joins TRBV7-2 and TRBJ2-7; 8 bases match TRBD2. The germline CDR1 and CDR2 sequences are SGHTA and FQGNSA. CDR3 size: 15 residues. Trimming at V came to 0 bases and at J to 3 bases, leaving 4 bases not matched to a gene. The CDR3 nucleotides read TGTGCCAGCAGCTTAGCCACGGGGGGGCACTACGAGCAGTACTTC. Amino acids: CASSLATGGHYEQYF.

The chain links TRBV18 to TRBJ1-1, with D possibly matching TRBD1 (6 bases). The CDR3 has 15 amino acids. Germline CDR1 reads KGHSH; CDR2 reads LQKENI. V dropped 2 bases and J dropped 5 bases, with 15 bases sitting between them. CDR3: CASSPFEGDLTEAFF. The CDR3 bases are TGTGCCAGCTCACCATTCGAGGGGGATTTAACTGAAGCTTTCTTT.

Here the CDR3 reads CASSSRQGEYSPLHF. The CDR3 DNA reads TGTGCCAGCAGTTCCCGGCAGGGGGAGTATTCACCCCTCCACTTT. V is TRBV27 and J is TRBJ1-6; the match to TRBD1 covers 7 bases. Germline V CDR1 and CDR2: MNHEY, SMNVEV (reference sequence). V lost 4 bases, J lost 8 bases, and 8 bases stayed unmatched. There are 15 residues in the CDR3.

The V gene is TRBV15, the J gene TRBJ1-1, with D unclear. The CDR3 length is 15 residues. Trimming took 0 bases from V and 1 from J, leaving 9 bases between them. Germline CDR1 reads LNHNV; CDR2 reads YYDKDF (reference sequence). The CDR3, as DNA: TGTGCCACCAGCAGAGATCCCACGGGGAACACTGAAGCTTTCTTT. It specifies CATSRDPTGNTEAFF.

This chain links TRBV23-1 with TRBJ1-5; 7 bases are shared with TRBD1. TRBV23-1 is treated as an ORF (open reading frame) with a function not yet certain. The CDR3 runs 16 residues. V was clipped by 4 bases and J by 4 bases; unmatched bases: 10. CDR3 DNA sequence: TGCGCCAGCAGTCCGGGGCGACAGGGCCTGAATCAGCCCCAGCATTTT. This gives the protein CASSPGRQGLNQPQHF.

In this sample, this clone turned up a few times. The same CDR3 also results from other DNA sequences found in this sample. This sequence joins TRBV29-1 and TRBJ1-6; TRBD1 might be the D (6 bases). This CDR3 has 12 amino acids. Looked up from germline, CDR1 is SQVTM and CDR2 is ANQGSEA. The V and J ends lost 7 bases and 7 bases respectively, with 11 bases between them. The CDR3 spells CSAGQKNSPLHF. The CDR3 region has the DNA TGCAGCGCCGGACAGAAAAATTCACCCCTCCACTTT.

The chain uses TRBV14 and TRBJ2-6, with 7 bases identical to TRBD1. Germline V CDR1 and CDR2: SGHDN, FVKESK. This CDR3 spans 18 amino acids. Unmatched junction bases numbered 10, after V lost 5 bases and J lost 0 bases. CDR3 DNA sequence: TGTGCCAGCAGCAACCCAGGGGGTCCCAGCTCTGGGGCCAACGTCCTGACTTTC. This sequence encodes CASSNPGGPSSGANVLTF.

In its sample, this clone was seen once. The chain has TRBV28 and TRBJ1-6, with D maybe TRBD1 (6 bases). The V gene's germline CDR1 is MDHEN and CDR2 SYDVKM. This CDR3 has 17 residues. The germline V and J ends were trimmed by 6 bases and 2 bases, with 17 bases remaining between them. CDR3 DNA sequence: TGTGCCAGCAGCTTCGGGAGCGGGGGCGCCTATAATTCACCCCTCCACTTT. Protein sequence: CASSFGSGGAYNSPLHF.

V is TRBV6-5 and J is TRBJ1-1; tentatively, D is TRBD1 (6 bases). CDR3 length equals 15 residues. In germline, CDR1 is MNHEY, CDR2 SVGAGI. The V and J ends lost 4 bases and 1 base respectively, with 13 bases between them. In DNA form, the CDR3 reads TGTGCCAGCAGTTCATACAGGGAGGGGAACACTGAAGCTTTCTTT. It encodes CASSSYREGNTEAFF.

This chain connects TRBV5-4 to TRBJ2-7; 7 nucleotides align to TRBD1. The ends lost 2 bases at V and 2 bases at J; junction bases unmatched: 1. The CDR3 has 13 residues. Per germline, CDR1 SGHNT and CDR2 YYREEE (reference sequence). The CDR3: CASSFGTAYEQYF. The CDR3 DNA reads TGTGCCAGCAGCTTCGGGACAGCCTACGAGCAGTACTTC.

The chain couples TRBV7-6 to TRBJ1-1; tentatively, D is TRBD1 (6 bases). Germline CDR1 and CDR2: SGHVS and FNYEAQ. The V end lost 6 bases, the J end lost 5 bases, and 13 bases lay between the germline ends. This CDR3 comprises 13 residues. This chain's CDR3 is CASSQGKETEAFF. CDR3 bases: TGTGCCAGCAGTCAGGGGAAGGAAACTGAAGCTTTCTTT.

The genes are TRBV5-1 and TRBJ2-5, with D tentatively TRBD1 (6 bases). The CDR3 spans 14 residues. Between the trimmed V and J ends, which lost 4 bases and 5 bases, there was a span of 15 bases. Germline V lookup: CDR1 SGHRS, CDR2 YFSETQ. CDR3 nucleotide sequence: TGCGCCAGCAGCATTCTCCCAGGGGACGAGACCCAGTACTTC. Amino acid sequence: CASSILPGDETQYF. The variable domain in full, completed from reference TRBV5-1 and TRBJ2-5, reads KAGVTQTPRYLIKTRGQQVTLSCSPISGHRSVSWYQQTPGQGLQFLFEYFSETQRNKGNFPGRFSGRQFSNSRSEMNVSTLELGDSALYLCASSILPGDETQYFGPGTRLLVL.

The chain joins TRBV11-2 to TRBJ2-7, with 8 positions matching TRBD1. The trim removed 1 base at V and 6 bases at J, leaving 20 bases unmatched. The CDR3 length is 19 residues. Germline V gene lookup returns CDR1 SGHAT and CDR2 FQNNGV. CDR3 protein: CASSLAPWAPGQVDREQYF. CDR3 bases: TGTGCCAGCAGCTTAGCCCCCTGGGCGCCGGGACAGGTCGACCGCGAGCAGTACTTC.

The rearrangement uses TRBV7-2 and TRBJ1-2; D remains unclear. The CDR3 runs 14 residues. The germline CDR1 and CDR2 sequences are SGHTA and FQGNSA. Trimming removed 1 base from V and 3 bases from J, with 9 bases in between. The CDR3 is CASSLVGEDYGYTF. CDR3 in DNA: TGTGCCAGCAGCTTAGTAGGAGAAGACTATGGCTACACCTTC.

The CDR3 coding sequence is TGTGCCAGCAGTCTGTTGATCCGACAGGAGAGCTCCTACGAGCAGTACTTC. This sequence encodes CASSLLIRQESSYEQYF. V and J are TRBV28 and TRBJ2-7; possibly TRBD1 for D (6 bases). The CDR3 consists of 17 residues. Germline CDR1 MDHEN, CDR2 SYDVKM. Trimming removed 5 bases from V and 0 bases from J, with 20 bases in between.

The V gene is TRBV11-2, the J gene TRBJ2-7; D possibly corresponds to TRBD2 (6 bases). Germline V gives CDR1 SGHAT, CDR2 FQNNGV. V lost 5 bases to trimming and J lost 2 bases, with 10 bases between them. The CDR3 loop spans 13 amino acids. CDR3 nucleotides: TGTGCCAGCAGCGAGGGAGGTCCCTACGAGCAGTACTTC. Translating it yields CASSEGGPYEQYF.

The J gene is TRBJ1-2, the V gene TRBV7-3; TRBD1 aligns across 8 bases. Germline-derived CDR1 and CDR2 are SGHTA and FQGTGA. The CDR3 totals 15 residues. The ends lost 2 bases at V and 4 bases at J; junction bases unmatched: 6. The CDR3: CASSLDARGPYGYTF. CDR3 DNA: TGTGCCAGCAGCTTAGATGCCAGGGGGCCCTATGGCTACACCTTC.

CDR3 bases: TGTGCCAGCAGCTTCAGGGGCGCTGAAGCTTTCTTT. Its translation is CASSFRGAEAFF. The chain combines TRBV5-4 with TRBJ1-1, with TRBD1 as a possible D gene (6 bases). The CDR3 is 12 residues long. The germline V gene encodes CDR1 SGHNT and CDR2 YYREEE (reference sequence). The V end was cut by 2 bases, the J end by 6 bases, with 8 bases between. Full variable domain (rest looked up from reference TRBV5-4 and TRBJ1-1): ETGVTQSPTHLIKTRGQQVTLRCSSQSGHNTVSWYQQALGQGPQFIFQYYREEENGRGNFPPRFSGLQFPNYSSELNVNALELDDSALYLCASSFRGAEAFFGQGTRLTVV.

The chain links TRBV29-1 to TRBJ2-7, with D unclear. The V end lost 4 bases, the J end lost 3 bases, and 16 bases lay between the germline ends. The CDR3 contains 14 residues. The V gene's germline CDR1 is SQVTM and CDR2 ANQGSEA. CDR3 in amino acids: CSVAPRQADYEQYF. The CDR3 bases are TGCAGCGTTGCCCCCCGGCAGGCAGACTACGAGCAGTACTTC.

The rearrangement joins TRBV6-4 to TRBJ2-1; 7 bases match TRBD2. The CDR3 sequence is 15 residues long. Germline CDR1 reads MRHNA; CDR2 reads SNTAGT. V shed 3 bases, J shed 6 bases, and the junction held 8 bases outside the gene matches. Written as DNA, the CDR3 is TGTGCCAGCAGTGAGGGATCGGGGGGATCCAATGAGCAGTTCTTC. Amino acid sequence: CASSEGSGGSNEQFF.

The chain links TRBV7-3 to TRBJ1-1; D gene ambiguous. Looked up from germline, CDR1 is SGHTA and CDR2 is FQGTGA. CDR3 length equals 14 residues. Trimming cost V 5 bases and J 1 base, with 11 bases left between them. DNA for the CDR3: TGTGCCAGCAGCCCGACCGGGGAGAACACTGAAGCTTTCTTT. This translates into CASSPTGENTEAFF.

The chain combines TRBV14 with TRBJ2-7; a possible D gene is TRBD1 (6 bases). Per the germline V gene, CDR1 is SGHDN and CDR2 is FVKESK. Trimming stripped 3 bases from V and 2 bases from J, with 14 bases between. This CDR3 region has 15 residues. In nucleotides, the CDR3 is TGTGCCAGCAGCCATGACAGGATGGGGACCTACGAGCAGTACTTC. Protein: CASSHDRMGTYEQYF.

This chain links TRBV18 with TRBJ2-7; D is perhaps TRBD2 (6 bases). Germline assignment: CDR1 KGHSH and CDR2 LQKENI. Trimming pared 4 bases from V and 0 bases from J, leaving 16 bases between. The CDR3 contains 16 residues. The CDR3 is CASSLKSVAASYEQYF. The CDR3, as DNA: TGTGCCAGCTCACTCAAGAGTGTAGCGGCCTCCTACGAGCAGTACTTC. Variable domain in full (rest from reference TRBV18 and TRBJ2-7): NAGVMQNPRHLVRRRGQEARLRCSPMKGHSHVYWYRQLPEEGLKFMVYLQKENIIDESGMPKERFSAEFPKEGPSILRIQQVVRGDSAAYFCASSLKSVAASYEQYFGPGTRLTVT.

This chain joins TRBV6-5 and TRBJ1-1; D perhaps matches TRBD1 (6 bases). The V gene's germline CDR1 is MNHEY and CDR2 SVGAGI. Trimming took 4 bases from V and 1 from J, leaving 7 bases between them. The CDR3 has 13 amino acids. The CDR3 loop is CASSLGQNTEAFF. The CDR3 coding sequence is TGTGCCAGCAGTTTGGGACAGAACACTGAAGCTTTCTTT.